The text below deals with one TCR beta chain. This CDR3 region has 17 residues. Trimming removed 3 bases from V and 0 bases from J, with 18 bases in between. The germline CDR1 and CDR2 sequences are SGDLS and YYNGEE. The record originates from a study of blood T cell repertoires in COVID-19. Study summary: There were acute and convalescent COVID-19 samples, and they came from the United States, Italy and Spain. Sources were T cells, B-cell-depleted T cells, or PBMCs; the material itself was cDNA or gDNA.

Authors' data handling: Quantification of nucleated cells was approximated via reference gene primer amplification. Libraries were prepared by immunoSEQ multiplex PCR; TCRdb keeps only in-frame clonotypes and omits some of them. V, J and clone size were drawn from that table, and D and trimming were deduced from the DNA. In the table there are about 130,000 clones, about 79% of which are singletons. The receptor's source is a man in his forties or fifties with active or convalescent COVID-19. The chain couples TRBV9 to TRBJ1-1, with D perhaps TRBD1 (6 bases). Sequences were obtained from peripheral blood. The CDR3 sequence is CASSASGGAGLNTEAFF. The CDR3 region has the DNA TGTGCCAGCAGCGCCTCCGGGGGGGCAGGTTTGAACACTGAAGCTTTCTTT.